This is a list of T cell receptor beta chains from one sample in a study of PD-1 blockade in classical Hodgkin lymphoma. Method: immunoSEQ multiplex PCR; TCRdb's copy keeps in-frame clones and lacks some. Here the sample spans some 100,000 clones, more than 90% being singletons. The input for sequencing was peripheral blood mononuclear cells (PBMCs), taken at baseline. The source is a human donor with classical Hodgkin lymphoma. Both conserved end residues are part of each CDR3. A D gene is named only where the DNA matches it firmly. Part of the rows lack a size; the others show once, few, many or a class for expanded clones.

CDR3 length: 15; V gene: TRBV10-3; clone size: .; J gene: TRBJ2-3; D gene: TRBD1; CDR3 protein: CAISELTGSTDTQYF; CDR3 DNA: TGTGCCATCAGTGAGTTGACAGGGAGTACAGATACGCAGTATTTT
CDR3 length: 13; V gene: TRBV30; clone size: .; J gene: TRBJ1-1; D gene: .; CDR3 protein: CAWSTGFSTEAFF; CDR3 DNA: TGTGCCTGGAGTACTGGGTTTAGCACTGAAGCTTTCTTT
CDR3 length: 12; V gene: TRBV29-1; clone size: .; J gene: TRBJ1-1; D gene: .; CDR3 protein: CSVTSEGRVAFF; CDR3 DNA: TGCAGCGTTACATCTGAGGGGCGGGTAGCTTTCTTT
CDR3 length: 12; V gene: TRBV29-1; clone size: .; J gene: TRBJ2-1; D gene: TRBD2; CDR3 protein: CSVEWTSGSRFF; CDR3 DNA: TGCAGCGTTGAATGGACTAGCGGGTCCCGGTTCTTC
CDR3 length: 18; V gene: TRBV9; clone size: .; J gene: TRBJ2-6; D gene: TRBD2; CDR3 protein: CASSGGLAGFSGANVLTF; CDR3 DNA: TGTGCCAGCAGTGGGGGGCTAGCGGGTTTCTCTGGGGCCAACGTCCTGACTTTC
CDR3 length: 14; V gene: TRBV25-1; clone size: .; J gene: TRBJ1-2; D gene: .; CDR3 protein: CASSSNWGGFGYTF; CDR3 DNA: TGTGCCAGCAGCTCTAACTGGGGGGGATTCGGCTACACCTTC
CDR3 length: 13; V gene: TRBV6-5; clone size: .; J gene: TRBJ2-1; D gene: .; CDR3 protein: CASSYGAASLQFF; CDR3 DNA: TGTGCCAGCAGTTATGGGGCGGCTAGCTTACAGTTCTTC
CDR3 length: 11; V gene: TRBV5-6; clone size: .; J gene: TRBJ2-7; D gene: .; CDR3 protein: CASSYGDEQYF; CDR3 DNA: TGTGCCAGCAGCTACGGGGACGAGCAGTACTTC
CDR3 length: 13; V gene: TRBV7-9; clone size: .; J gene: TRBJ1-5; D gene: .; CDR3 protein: CASSVTGGQPQHF; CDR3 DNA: TGTGCCAGCAGCGTTACAGGTGGACAGCCCCAGCATTTT
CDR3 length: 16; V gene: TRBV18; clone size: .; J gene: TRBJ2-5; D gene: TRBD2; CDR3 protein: CASSPPVAGSGETQYF; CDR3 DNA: TGTGCCAGCTCACCACCAGTAGCGGGATCGGGAGAGACCCAGTACTTC
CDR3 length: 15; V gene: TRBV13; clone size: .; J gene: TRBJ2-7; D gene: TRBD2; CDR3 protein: CASSLAGGTSYEQYF; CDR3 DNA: TGTGCCAGCAGCTTGGCGGGAGGAACCTCCTACGAGCAGTACTTC
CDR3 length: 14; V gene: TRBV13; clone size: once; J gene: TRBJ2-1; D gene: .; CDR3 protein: CASSLDRSSGEQFF; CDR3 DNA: TGTGCCAGCAGCTTAGACCGTAGCTCAGGTGAGCAGTTCTTC
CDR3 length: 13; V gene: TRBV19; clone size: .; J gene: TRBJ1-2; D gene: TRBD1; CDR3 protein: CASSSGQGYGYTF; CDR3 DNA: TGTGCCAGTAGTTCGGGACAGGGGTATGGCTACACCTTC
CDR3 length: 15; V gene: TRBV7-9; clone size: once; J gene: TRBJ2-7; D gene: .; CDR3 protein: CASSASFPTRSEQYF; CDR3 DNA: TGTGCCAGCAGCGCTAGCTTTCCGACTAGGAGCGAGCAGTACTTC
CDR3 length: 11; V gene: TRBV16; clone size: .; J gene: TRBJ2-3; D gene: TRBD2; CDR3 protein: CASAPGGTQYF; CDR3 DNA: TGTGCCAGCGCACCGGGGGGAACGCAGTATTTT
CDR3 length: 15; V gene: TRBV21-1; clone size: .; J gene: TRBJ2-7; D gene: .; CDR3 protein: CASSKDNRYSYEQYF; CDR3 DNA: TGTGCCAGCAGCAAAGATAACAGGTATTCCTACGAGCAGTACTTC
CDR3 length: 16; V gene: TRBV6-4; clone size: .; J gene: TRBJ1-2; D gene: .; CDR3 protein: CASSVGSWTSISGYTF; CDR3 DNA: TGTGCCAGCAGTGTCGGCTCCTGGACAAGCATTTCGGGCTACACCTTC
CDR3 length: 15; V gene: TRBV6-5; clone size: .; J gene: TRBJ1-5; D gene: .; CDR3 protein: CASSTGQSSNQPQHF; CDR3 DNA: TGTGCCAGCAGTACCGGACAGTCCAGCAATCAGCCCCAGCATTTT
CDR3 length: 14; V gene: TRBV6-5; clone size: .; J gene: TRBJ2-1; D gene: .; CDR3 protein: CASCGGTSYNEQFF; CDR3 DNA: TGTGCCAGCTGCGGCGGGACGTCCTACAATGAGCAGTTCTTC
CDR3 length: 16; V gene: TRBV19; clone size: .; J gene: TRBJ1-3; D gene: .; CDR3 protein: CASSILQGSSGNTIYF; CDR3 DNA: TGTGCCAGTAGTATTTTACAGGGTTCCTCTGGAAACACCATATATTTT
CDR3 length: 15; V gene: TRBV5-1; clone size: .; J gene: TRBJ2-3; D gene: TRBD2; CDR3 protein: CASSLGAGDSDTQYF; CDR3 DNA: TGCGCCAGCAGCTTGGGAGCGGGAGATTCAGATACGCAGTATTTT
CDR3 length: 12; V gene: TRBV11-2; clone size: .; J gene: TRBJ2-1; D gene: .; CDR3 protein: CASSWLLAEQFF; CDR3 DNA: TGTGCCAGCAGCTGGTTGCTGGCCGAGCAGTTCTTC
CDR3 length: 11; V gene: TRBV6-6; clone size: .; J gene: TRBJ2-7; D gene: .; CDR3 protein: CASRNYYEQYF; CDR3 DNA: TGTGCCAGCAGGAACTACTACGAGCAGTACTTC
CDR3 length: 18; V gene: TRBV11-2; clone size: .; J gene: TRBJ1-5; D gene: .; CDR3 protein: CASSLDSQGGEELRPQHF; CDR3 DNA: TGTGCCAGCAGCTTAGATTCTCAGGGCGGGGAGGAGCTCCGGCCCCAGCATTTT
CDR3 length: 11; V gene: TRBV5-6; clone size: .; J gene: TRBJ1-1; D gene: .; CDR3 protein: CASSYRDRAFF; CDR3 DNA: TGTGCCAGCAGCTACAGAGACCGGGCTTTCTTT
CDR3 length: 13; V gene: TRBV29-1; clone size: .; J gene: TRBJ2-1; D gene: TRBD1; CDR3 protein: CSVVGTAYNEQFF; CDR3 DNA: TGCAGCGTTGTCGGGACAGCTTACAATGAGCAGTTCTTC
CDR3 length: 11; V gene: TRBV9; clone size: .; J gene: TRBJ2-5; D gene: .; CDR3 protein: CASSPGGTQYF; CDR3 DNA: TGTGCCAGCAGCCCCGGGGGGACCCAGTACTTC
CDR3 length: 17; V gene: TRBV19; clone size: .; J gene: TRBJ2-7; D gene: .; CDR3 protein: CASSARPFFSLTYEQYF; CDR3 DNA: TGTGCCAGCTCCGCTCGTCCCTTCTTTTCCCTTACCTACGAGCAGTACTTC
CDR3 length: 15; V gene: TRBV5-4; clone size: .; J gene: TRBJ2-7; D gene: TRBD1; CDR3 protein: CASSLPPGQGAVQYF; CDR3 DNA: TGTGCCAGCAGCTTGCCGCCGGGACAGGGGGCGGTGCAGTACTTC